The sequence of this TCR beta chain was determined in a study of T cell changes during pregnancy in multiple sclerosis. The method was immunoSEQ multiplex PCR; TCRdb's version includes in-frame clones alone and lacks a portion of them. The repertoire holds about 60,000 clones, with 92% as singletons. There are 15 residues in the CDR3. V gave up 6 bases and J gave up 1 base; unmatched junction bases: 8. In germline, CDR1 is LNHDA, CDR2 SQIVND (reference sequence). The clonotype comes from a female donor with multiple sclerosis, enrolled in a pregnancy study. Material: CD4+ T cells from peripheral blood mononuclear cells, obtained in the second trimester of pregnancy. V usage is TRBV19 and J usage is TRBJ1-1; 7 positions match TRBD1. CDR3 loop: CASSRGKGANTEAFF. The CDR3 region has the DNA TGTGCCAGTAGCAGGGGGAAAGGTGCGAACACTGAAGCTTTCTTT.